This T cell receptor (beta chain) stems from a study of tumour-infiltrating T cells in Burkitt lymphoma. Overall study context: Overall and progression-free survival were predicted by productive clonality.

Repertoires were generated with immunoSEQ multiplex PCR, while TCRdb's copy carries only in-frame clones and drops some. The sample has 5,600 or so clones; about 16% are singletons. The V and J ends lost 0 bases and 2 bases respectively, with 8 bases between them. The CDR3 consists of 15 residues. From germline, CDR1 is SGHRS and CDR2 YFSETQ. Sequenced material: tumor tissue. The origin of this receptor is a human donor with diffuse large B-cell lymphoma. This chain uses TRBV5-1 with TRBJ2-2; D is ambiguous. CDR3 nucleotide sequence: TGCGCCAGCAGCTTGGTGGGAATTAACACCGGGGAGCTGTTTTTT. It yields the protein CASSLVGINTGELFF. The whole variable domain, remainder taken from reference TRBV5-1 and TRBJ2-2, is KAGVTQTPRYLIKTRGQQVTLSCSPISGHRSVSWYQQTPGQGLQFLFEYFSETQRNKGNFPGRFSGRQFSNSRSEMNVSTLELGDSALYLCASSLVGINTGELFFGEGSRLTVL.